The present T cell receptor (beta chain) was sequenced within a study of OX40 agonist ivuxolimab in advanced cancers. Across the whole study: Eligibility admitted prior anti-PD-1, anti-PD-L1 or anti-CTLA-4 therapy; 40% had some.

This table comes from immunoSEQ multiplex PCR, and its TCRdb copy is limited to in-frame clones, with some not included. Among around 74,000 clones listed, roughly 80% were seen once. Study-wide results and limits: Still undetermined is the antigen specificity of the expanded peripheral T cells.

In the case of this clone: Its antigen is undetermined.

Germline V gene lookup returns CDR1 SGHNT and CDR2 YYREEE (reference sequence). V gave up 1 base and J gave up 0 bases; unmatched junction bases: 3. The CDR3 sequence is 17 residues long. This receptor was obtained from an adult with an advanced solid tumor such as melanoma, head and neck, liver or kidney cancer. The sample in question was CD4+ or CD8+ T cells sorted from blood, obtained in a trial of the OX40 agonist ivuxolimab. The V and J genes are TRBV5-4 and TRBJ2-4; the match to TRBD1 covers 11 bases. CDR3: CASSLRGQGAAKNIQYF. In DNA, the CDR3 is TGTGCCAGCAGCTTGCGAGGACAGGGGGCAGCCAAAAACATTCAGTACTTC.